This entry lists 13 T cell receptor beta chains sequenced from one sample in a study of a mutant IDH1 vaccine in newly diagnosed glioma. The sample's time point: week 35, safety follow-up. A single vaccine dose contained 300 ug of mutant IDH1 20-mer peptide, and topical imiquimod was used with it. Produced via immunoSEQ multiplex PCR; TCRdb's table is partial and in-frame only. The sample carries fewer than 45,000 clones, 81% recorded once. No antigen has been assigned to these receptors. The sequenced sample was PBMCs, obtained from a glioma patient whose treatment included an IDH1 peptide vaccine. These receptors were obtained from a woman aged 40 to 50 with glioma. Some clones in this sample may be carry-over from other donors' samples.

This rearrangement joins TRBV5-1 to TRBJ1-2; tentatively, D is TRBD1 (5 bases). Trimming removed 7 bases from V and 6 bases from J, with 19 bases in between. Germline assignment: CDR1 SGHRS and CDR2 YFSETQ. This CDR3 contains 14 residues. The CDR3 here is CASDGPPGTNGYTF. CDR3 DNA sequence: TGCGCCAGCGATGGACCCCCCGGGACGAATGGCTACACCTTC.

This clone was observed a handful of times. The genes are TRBV9 and TRBJ2-2, with no clear D. From germline, CDR1 is SGDLS and CDR2 YYNGEE. There are 12 residues in the CDR3. Trimming took 4 bases from V and 2 from J, leaving 3 bases between them. CDR3 amino acids: CASSLNTGELFF. CDR3 DNA: TGTGCCAGCAGCCTTAACACCGGGGAGCTGTTTTTT.

DNA for the CDR3: TGTGCCAGCTCACCCGAGACAGGGGACCAGCAGTTCTTC. Protein: CASSPETGDQQFF. V usage is TRBV18 and J usage is TRBJ2-1; TRBD1 agrees at 8 bases. V lost 3 bases, J lost 11 bases, and 6 bases stayed unmatched. CDR3 length: 13 amino acids. From germline, CDR1 is KGHSH and CDR2 LQKENI.

The rearrangement links TRBV6-1 to TRBJ2-7, with 7 bases lining up with TRBD1. Germline V gives CDR1 MNHNS, CDR2 SASEGT. V was clipped by 4 bases and J by 2 bases; unmatched bases: 5. The CDR3 is 14 amino acids. The DNA of the CDR3 is TGTGCCAGCAGTGTTGACAGGGTAGCCTACGAGCAGTACTTC. Residues: CASSVDRVAYEQYF.

This sequence joins TRBV9 and TRBJ2-1; 14 bases match TRBD2. CDR3 size: 17 residues. V trimming: 4 bases; J trimming: 3 bases; junction bases outside the gene matches: 6. Per the germline V gene, CDR1 is SGDLS and CDR2 is YYNGEE. CDR3 nucleotides: TGTGCCAGCAGCATAGGACTAGCGGGGGGCCTCTACAATGAGCAGTTCTTC. Protein: CASSIGLAGGLYNEQFF. The whole variable domain, filled in from reference TRBV9 and TRBJ2-1, reads DSGVTQTPKHLITATGQRVTLRCSPRSGDLSVYWYQQSLDQGLQFLIQYYNGEERAKGNILERFSAQQFPDLHSELNLSSLELGDSALYFCASSIGLAGGLYNEQFFGPGTRLTVL.

The chain employs TRBV6-6 and TRBJ1-5; no reliable D call. Germline V gene data show CDR1 as MNHNY and CDR2 as SVGAGI (reference sequence). The ends were cut back, 6 bases at V and 7 bases at J, with 10 bases in the middle. CDR3 length: 12 amino acids. The CDR3 bases are TGTGCCAGCAGACGAAGTGGGCAGCCCCAGCATTTT. Residues: CASRRSGQPQHF.

The gene calls are TRBV7-2 and TRBJ1-1; a possible D gene is TRBD1 (6 bases). The CDR3 sequence is 14 residues long. Per the germline V gene, CDR1 is SGHTA and CDR2 is FQGNSA. V shed 1 base and J shed 9 bases, with 15 bases lying between them. This CDR3 reads CASSLGAGEGKAFF. DNA for the CDR3: TGTGCCAGCAGCTTAGGGGCAGGGGAAGGGAAAGCTTTCTTT.

This clone was recorded a few times. The rearrangement joins TRBV19 to TRBJ2-7; 8 bases are a match to TRBD2. The CDR3 loop spans 15 amino acids. Germline CDR1 is LNHDA and CDR2 is SQIVND (reference sequence). The V gene end was trimmed by 9 bases and the J gene end by 2 bases; junction bases not matched to a gene: 12. CDR3 in amino acids: CASSEAGVPAYEQYF. In DNA, the CDR3 is TGTGCCAGCTCCGAAGCGGGAGTCCCTGCCTACGAGCAGTACTTC.

This rearrangement joins TRBV10-3 to TRBJ2-1, with TRBD2 identical over 8 bases. Germline CDR1 reads ENHRY; CDR2 reads SYGVKD. This CDR3 contains 15 residues. V trimming: 7 bases; J trimming: 8 bases; junction bases outside the gene matches: 13. The CDR3 here is CAIKEALAGRDEQFF. The CDR3, as DNA: TGTGCCATCAAAGAGGCCCTAGCGGGTAGGGATGAGCAGTTCTTC.

The chain employs TRBV19 and TRBJ2-7; TRBD2 might be the D (6 bases). V gave up 6 bases and J gave up 1 base, with 19 bases separating them. CDR1 and CDR2 (germline): LNHDA, SQIVND (reference sequence). CDR3 length: 16 amino acids. CDR3 DNA sequence: TGTGCCAGTAGGTCCCGGGACGGCCGGGGGTCCTACGAGCAGTACTTC. It codes for CASRSRDGRGSYEQYF.

The chain couples TRBV10-3 to TRBJ1-6, with D perhaps TRBD1 (5 bases). The length of the CDR3 is 15 residues. CDR1 is ENHRY and CDR2 is SYGVKD in the germline V gene. The V and J ends lost 6 bases and 0 bases respectively, with 9 bases between them. The CDR3 nucleotides read TGTGCCATCAGCAGGGATAGCTCCTATAATTCACCCCTCCACTTT. Protein product: CAISRDSSYNSPLHF.

In nucleotides, the CDR3 is TGTGCCAGCAGTGCCTCAAGTTTCTATAATTCACCCCTCCACTTT. Its protein product is CASSASSFYNSPLHF. The chain links TRBV6-4 to TRBJ1-6; D is ambiguous. The CDR3 is made up of 15 amino acids. V was pared by 4 bases and J by 3 bases, with 10 bases between. Germline V gives CDR1 MRHNA, CDR2 SNTAGT.

The rearrangement joins TRBV18 to TRBJ1-1; 7 bases agree with TRBD1. Looked up from germline, CDR1 is KGHSH and CDR2 is LQKENI. V was pared by 6 bases and J by 1 base, with 5 bases of the junction left unmatched. CDR3 length equals 14 residues. CDR3: CASSWDSQNTEAFF. In DNA form, the CDR3 reads TGTGCCAGCTCGTGGGACAGCCAGAACACTGAAGCTTTCTTT.